The 17 T cell receptor beta chains below were found in one sample sequenced in a study of blood T cell repertoires in COVID-19. Libraries were prepared by immunoSEQ multiplex PCR; TCRdb keeps only in-frame clonotypes and omits some of them. The repertoire holds about 140,000 clones, with around 86% as singletons. The sequencing input was peripheral blood. Receptors were obtained from a woman aged 80 or over with acute or convalescent COVID-19.

The chain joins TRBV15 to TRBJ1-4, with D tentatively TRBD1 (5 bases). From germline, CDR1 is LNHNV and CDR2 YYDKDF (reference sequence). The CDR3 sequence is 18 residues long. Trimming stripped 2 bases from V and 5 bases from J, with 21 bases between. Written as DNA, the CDR3 is TGTGCCACCAGCAGAACCACCCCTGTGGGGGGGGGAAATGAAAAACTGTTTTTT. Translated: CATSRTTPVGGGNEKLFF. Full variable domain (outside the CDR3, taken from reference TRBV15 and TRBJ1-4): DAMVIQNPRYQVTQFGKPVTLSCSQTLNHNVMYWYQQKSSQAPKLLFHYYDKDFNNEADTPDNFQSRRPNTSFCFLDIRSPGLGDTAMYLCATSRTTPVGGGNEKLFFGSGTQLSVL.

DNA of the CDR3: TGCGCCAGCAGCACGGGACTAGCGGGGGGAAGTTCGTACGAGCAGTACTTC. Its protein is CASSTGLAGGSSYEQYF. The chain is built from TRBV5-1 and TRBJ2-7; 15 bases line up with TRBD2. Germline V CDR1 and CDR2: SGHRS, YFSETQ. The ends lost 4 bases at V and 4 bases at J; junction bases unmatched: 9. This CDR3 is 17 amino acids long.

This rearrangement joins TRBV5-1 to TRBJ2-7; D gene uncertain. CDR1 SGHRS and CDR2 YFSETQ come from the germline V gene. CDR3 length: 15 residues. With 0 bases removed from V and 0 bases from J, the gap between germline ends came to 10 bases. The CDR3 DNA follows: TGCGCCAGCAGCTTGGCTGGTAGTGGCTCCTACGAGCAGTACTTC. Amino acid sequence: CASSLAGSGSYEQYF.

J is TRBJ2-7 and V is TRBV28; 11 bases fit TRBD2. CDR1 is MDHEN and CDR2 is SYDVKM in the germline V gene. There are 15 residues in the CDR3. After removal of 6 bases from V and 3 bases from J, the junction contained 7 bases not matched to a gene. The CDR3 is CASRGPGLADYEQYF. CDR3 DNA sequence: TGTGCCAGCAGAGGACCGGGACTAGCGGACTACGAGCAGTACTTC.

This chain connects TRBV24-1 to TRBJ1-1; TRBD1 might be the D (5 bases). Looked up from germline, CDR1 is KGHDR and CDR2 is SFDVKD. The CDR3 spans 17 residues. V lost 2 bases and J 4 bases, leaving 19 bases between the germline ends. In DNA, the CDR3 is TGTGCCACCAGTGATTCTGGGGGACGGCGGGGAGGCACTGAAGCTTTCTTT. Its protein product is CATSDSGGRRGGTEAFF.

The chain carries TRBV30 and TRBJ2-2; 8 nucleotides line up with TRBD2. The CDR3 sequence is 16 residues long. J was trimmed by 1 base and V by 0 bases; bases with no gene match: 4. Per germline, CDR1 GTSNPN and CDR2 SVGIG (reference sequence). In DNA, the CDR3 is TGTGCCTGGAGTGTACCGACTAGCGAGAACACCGGGGAGCTGTTTTTT. Protein sequence: CAWSVPTSENTGELFF.

The chain uses TRBV18 and TRBJ1-1, with 7 bases matching TRBD1. The CDR3 length is 15 residues. V trimming: 6 bases; J trimming: 0 bases; junction bases outside the gene matches: 7. Germline assignment: CDR1 KGHSH and CDR2 LQKENI. The CDR3 is CASSRDSHLNTEAFF. The CDR3 region has the DNA TGTGCCAGCTCGCGGGACAGTCACTTGAACACTGAAGCTTTCTTT.

The chain recombines TRBV28 with TRBJ1-2; TRBD1 is a possible D gene (5 bases). This CDR3 region has 14 residues. V lost 7 bases, J lost 13 bases, and 25 bases lay in between. Germline V gene lookup returns CDR1 MDHEN and CDR2 SYDVKM. The CDR3 here is CASNLDSARQRCTF. CDR3 DNA: TGTGCCAGCAACCTAGACAGTGCCCGGCAGCGCTGCACCTTC.

The V call is TRBV12-3 or TRBV12-4, the J call TRBJ2-1; tentatively, D is TRBD1 (5 bases). The length of the CDR3 is 13 residues. Trimming cost V 3 bases and J 15 bases, with 18 bases left between them. CDR3 loop: CASSLVSVQGRFF. The CDR3 coding sequence is TGTGCCAGCAGTTTGGTTTCGGTCCAGGGTCGGTTCTTC.

This clone was seen more than once but under ten times. This rearrangement joins TRBV28 to TRBJ1-6, with a weak D call TRBD1 (5 bases). Trimming took off 4 bases at V and 7 bases at J, with 14 bases between the two ends. This CDR3 is built from 15 residues. CDR1 and CDR2 (germline): MDHEN, SYDVKM. In DNA form, the CDR3 reads TGTGCCAGCAGTTCCGGGGGACTCAGGAATTCACCCCTCCACTTT. This sequence encodes CASSSGGLRNSPLHF.

The chain has TRBV2 and TRBJ1-6, with D perhaps matching TRBD1 (5 bases). CDR3 length: 13 residues. The germline gives CDR1 SNHLY, CDR2 FYNNEI. Trimming took off 8 bases at V and 9 bases at J, with 14 bases between the two ends. CDR3: CASQAQERSPLHF. Here the CDR3 DNA reads TGTGCCAGCCAAGCACAGGAACGTTCACCCCTCCACTTT.

This chain joins TRBV19 and TRBJ2-1; D is possibly TRBD2 (6 bases). The germline gives CDR1 LNHDA, CDR2 SQIVND (reference sequence). The CDR3 loop spans 13 amino acids. V was pared by 7 bases and J by 8 bases, with 15 bases between. The CDR3 here is CASTGRGTYEQFF. CDR3 coding DNA: TGTGCCAGTACGGGACGGGGGACGTATGAGCAGTTCTTC.

This sequence joins TRBV28 and TRBJ1-1, with D tentatively TRBD1 (6 bases). The germline CDR1 and CDR2 sequences are MDHEN and SYDVKM. The CDR3 is made up of 14 amino acids. The V end was cut by 5 bases, the J end by 3 bases, with 13 bases between. The DNA for the CDR3 is TGTGCCAGCAGTACCACAGGGCTTTACACTGAAGCTTTCTTT. Its protein is CASSTTGLYTEAFF.

The chain recombines TRBV29-1 with TRBJ1-1; the D is unclear. CDR1 SQVTM and CDR2 ANQGSEA come from the germline V gene. V dropped 2 bases and J dropped 0 bases, with 7 bases sitting between them. The CDR3 totals 13 residues. CDR3 coding DNA: TGCAGCGTTGAAAGGAGAATGAACACTGAAGCTTTCTTT. It yields the protein CSVERRMNTEAFF.

The chain joins TRBV27 to TRBJ1-4; 11 bases map to TRBD1. V lost 4 bases to trimming and J lost 6 bases; unmatched junction nucleotides: 1. In germline, CDR1 is MNHEY, CDR2 SMNVEV (reference sequence). The CDR3 is 14 amino acids. CDR3 DNA: TGTGCCAGCAGTTCGGGACAGGGGGATGAAAAACTGTTTTTT. The encoded protein is CASSSGQGDEKLFF.

The chain couples TRBV2 to TRBJ2-1; TRBD2 aligns across 9 bases. V lost 6 bases to trimming and J lost 6 bases; unmatched junction nucleotides: 12. Germline V lookup: CDR1 SNHLY, CDR2 FYNNEI. This CDR3 comprises 16 residues. CDR3 region: CASRGRTSENSNEQFF. CDR3 in DNA: TGTGCCAGCAGAGGGCGGACTAGCGAAAACTCCAATGAGCAGTTCTTC.

This rearrangement joins TRBV5-5 to TRBJ1-4; unclear D gene. The CDR3 consists of 14 residues. V lost 2 bases to trimming and J lost 7 bases, with 12 bases between them. CDR1 SGHKS and CDR2 YYEKEE come from the germline V gene (reference sequence). CDR3: CASSLSPLGEKLFF. The CDR3 nucleotides are TGTGCCAGCAGCTTATCCCCCCTAGGTGAAAAACTGTTTTTT.